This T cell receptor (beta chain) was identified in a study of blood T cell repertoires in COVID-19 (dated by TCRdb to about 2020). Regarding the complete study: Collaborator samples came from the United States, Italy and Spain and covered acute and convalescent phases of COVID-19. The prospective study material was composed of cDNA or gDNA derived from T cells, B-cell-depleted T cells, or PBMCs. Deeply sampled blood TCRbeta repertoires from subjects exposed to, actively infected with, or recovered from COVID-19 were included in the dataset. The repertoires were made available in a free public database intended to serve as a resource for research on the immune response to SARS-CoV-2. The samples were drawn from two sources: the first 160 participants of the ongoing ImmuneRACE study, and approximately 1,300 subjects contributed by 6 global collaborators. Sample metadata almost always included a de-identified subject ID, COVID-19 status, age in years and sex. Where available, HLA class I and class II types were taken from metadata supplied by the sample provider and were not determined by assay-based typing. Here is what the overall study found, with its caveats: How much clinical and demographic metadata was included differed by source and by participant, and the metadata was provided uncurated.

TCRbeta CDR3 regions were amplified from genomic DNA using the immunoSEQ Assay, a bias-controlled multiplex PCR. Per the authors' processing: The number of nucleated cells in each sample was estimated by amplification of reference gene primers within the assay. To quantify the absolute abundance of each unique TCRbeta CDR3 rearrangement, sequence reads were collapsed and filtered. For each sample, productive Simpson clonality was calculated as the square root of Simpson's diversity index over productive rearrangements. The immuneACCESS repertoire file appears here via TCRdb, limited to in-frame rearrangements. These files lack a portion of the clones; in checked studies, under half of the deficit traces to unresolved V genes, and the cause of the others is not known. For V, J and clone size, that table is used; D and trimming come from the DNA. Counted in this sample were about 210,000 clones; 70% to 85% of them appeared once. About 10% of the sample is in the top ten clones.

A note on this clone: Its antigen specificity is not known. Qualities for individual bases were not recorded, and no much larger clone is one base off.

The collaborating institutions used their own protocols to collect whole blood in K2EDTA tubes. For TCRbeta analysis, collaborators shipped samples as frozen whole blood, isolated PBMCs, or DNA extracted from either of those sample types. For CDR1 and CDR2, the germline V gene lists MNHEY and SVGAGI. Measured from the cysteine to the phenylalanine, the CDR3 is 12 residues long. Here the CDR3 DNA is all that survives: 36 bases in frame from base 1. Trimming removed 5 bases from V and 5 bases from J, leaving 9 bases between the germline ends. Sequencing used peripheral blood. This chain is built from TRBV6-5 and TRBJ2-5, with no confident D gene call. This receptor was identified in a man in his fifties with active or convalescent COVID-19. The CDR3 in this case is CASSPGWETQYF. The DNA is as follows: TGTGCCAGCAGTCCAGGCTGGGAGACCCAGTACTTC.